This T cell receptor (beta chain) was documented in a study of technical replicates of blood from several donors. Repertoires were generated with immunoSEQ multiplex PCR, while TCRdb's copy carries only in-frame clones and drops some. Of around 98,000 clones detected, 90% to 96% appear once; the ten largest clones hold less than 0.25%. V was shortened by 2 bases and J by 8 bases, with 13 bases between the two germline ends. The V gene's germline CDR1 is SEHNR and CDR2 FQNEAQ (reference sequence). The CDR3 sequence is 15 residues long. V usage is TRBV7-9 and J usage is TRBJ1-6; D is unclear. The source of this sequence is a human donor in good health. The source material was T cells isolated from PBMCs. CDR3 amino acids: CASSLTVTSDSPLHF. DNA for the CDR3: TGTGCCAGCAGCTTAACAGTTACGAGTGATTCACCCCTCCACTTT.